This T cell receptor beta chain was recorded in a study of graft-versus-host responses after intestinal transplantation. Overall study context: Isolated intestinal, liver-intestinal, or multivisceral transplants were what recipients had. Following induction with anti-thymocyte globulin, all recipients were given tacrolimus and steroids for three to four years.

This clone showed up just once. The antigen is undetermined. The protocol was immunoSEQ multiplex PCR, while the TCRdb copy is restricted to in-frame clones and leaves out a portion. This table holds approximately 79,000 clones, approximately 82% found once. The sequence was obtained from a human donor who received an intestinal transplant. The sequencing used unstimulated CD4+ T cells sorted from spleen or lymph node cells, collected before intestinal transplant.

The CDR3 nucleotides are TGCGCCAGCAGCTGGGGGACTAGCGGATTCTACGAGCAGTACTTC. Its protein is CASSWGTSGFYEQYF. The genes are TRBV5-1 and TRBJ2-7; TRBD2 matches at 11 bases. Germline trimming cut 3 bases from V and 3 bases from J; bases unmatched to any gene: 5. The CDR3 is 15 amino acids. Germline lookup yields CDR1 SGHRS and CDR2 YFSETQ.